This T cell receptor beta chain was observed in a study of blood T cell repertoires in COVID-19. Study context: PBMCs, B-cell-depleted T cells, or T cells were the source of the cDNA or gDNA that made up the material.

Per the authors' pipeline: How many nucleated cells were present was estimated from reference gene primer amplification. The assay was immunoSEQ multiplex PCR, and TCRdb's table has in-frame clones only and misses some. The DNA was the basis for D and trimming; V, J and clone size are from that table. The table has 95,000 to 120,000 clones, approximately 85% seen once. There are 14 residues in the CDR3. Germline CDR1 SGDLS, CDR2 YYNGEE. V lost 3 bases, J lost 2 bases, and 11 bases lay in between. Sequenced sample: peripheral blood. This sequence was found in a woman aged 60-75 years with COVID-19, enrolled during active disease. This chain joins TRBV9 and TRBJ2-5, with a weak D call TRBD1 (5 bases). CDR3 loop: CASSGQTVQETQYF. For the CDR3, the DNA is TGTGCCAGCAGCGGACAGACAGTGCAAGAGACCCAGTACTTC.